This TCR beta chain stems from a study of T cells in Graves' hyperthyroidism and ophthalmopathy. Amplification of TCR beta CDR3 regions was performed using RNA transcripts as template. HTBI primers were used for first-round RT-PCR of the TCR CDR3. TCRdb processed the multiplex PCR reads anew with MiXCR; each CDR3 protein has one entry. Of about 610,000 distinct CDR3 sequences in the sample, roughly 14% are singletons; the top ten hold around 4.5%. Duration under 3 months, a NOSPECS grade of at least 4, and a Clinical Activity Score of at least 3 characterized the ophthalmopathy patients. Thyroid ultrasound and orbital computed tomography, with clinical symptoms and serum thyroxine and TRAb, informed diagnoses. This CDR3 has 11 residues. Germline CDR1 is WNHNN and CDR2 is SYGVQD (reference sequence). Regarding this clonotype: The junction departs from the called germline gene at one end, perhaps through a read error.

This TCR came from a woman between 35 and 50 years old with Graves' ophthalmopathy. Material for sequencing was blood. The chain employs TRBV10-1 and TRBJ2-7, with D tentatively TRBD1 (5 bases). As DNA, the CDR3 is TGCGCCCCTCACTTAAGGGGAAGGGTGGACTTC. Translation gives CAPHLRGRVDF.